This T cell receptor beta chain came from a study of T cell repertoires in cytomegalovirus infection. Study information: Researchers turned to recently identified HLA-C-restricted CMV epitopes as well as well-studied HLA-B-restricted ones.

Trimming shortened V by 6 bases and J by 10 bases, and 16 bases separated the two germline ends. The CDR3 is 12 amino acids. Germline V gives CDR1 WSHSY, CDR2 SAAADI. Points on this clonotype: Its antigen is currently unknown.

TCRdb re-called the reads with MiXCR, one entry per CDR3 protein. The sample has 600,000 to 700,000 distinct CDR3 sequences; around a third are singletons. This sequence originates from a human donor in good health (CMV status not recorded). Some clones in this sample may be carry-over from other donors' samples. The gene calls are TRBV10-2 and TRBJ2-7; D unclear. The sample consisted of cultured PBMCs, taken from culture after CMV antigen stimulation. For the CDR3, the DNA is TGCGCCAGCAGCCCCGACGATTACGCACAGTACTTC. Protein sequence: CASSPDDYAQYF.